This T cell receptor beta chain was sequenced during a study of T cells after yellow fever vaccination (dated by TCRdb to between 2018 and 2020). The study in broad terms: Libraries from fractions with low cell numbers were prepared with the SMART-Seq v4 Ultra Low Input RNA kit. Two healthy male donors, one aged 18 to 30 and one aged 30 to 40 years, made up the cohort. Blood samples were taken at several timepoints before and after primary and secondary immunization, and bulk PBMC replicates and cell subsets were isolated. To follow T-cell clones before and after both primary and booster YFV17D yellow fever vaccination, bulk TCR alpha and beta repertoires underwent longitudinal sequencing. Study-wide conclusions, independent of this receptor: Computational filtering was needed because FACS-sorted repertoires could contain abundant contaminating clonotypes from the bulk population. The secondary T-cell response was weaker than the primary response but faster, peaking on day 5 instead of day 15. A small fraction of clonotypes appeared in both the CD4 and CD8 compartments, likely as a result of convergent recombination. After the booster, most clones that had expanded after primary vaccination were detected again (over 95% of CD4 and 70% to 90% of CD8), suggesting broad maintenance of memory. Only a couple of donors were included in the study, so the extent to which the findings can be generalized is limited.

Including cysteine and phenylalanine, the CDR3 has 17 amino acids. Only the CDR3 DNA is retained, 51 bases long and in frame from the first base. The germline V gene yields LGHNA for CDR1 and YNFKEQ for CDR2. Ends trimmed: V by 1 base, J by 3 bases; bases unmatched to a gene: 8. Synthesis of TCR cDNA relied on 5'RACE template switching, a step that introduced a universal primer site along with unique molecular identifiers. Priming of cDNA synthesis was performed from both the TCR alpha and TCR beta constant segments. Libraries were amplified in two PCR steps, with sample barcodes and sequencing adapters added in the second step. Sequencing of libraries was performed on Illumina HiSeq 2500 (2x100 bp) or NovaSeq (2x150 bp). Per the source publication's procedure: Reads were demultiplexed and collapsed into UMI consensus sequences with MIGEC, and V(D)J alignment was performed with MiXCR. Vaccine-responding clonotypes were identified with edgeR using replicate PBMC samples, with FDR below 0.01 and a log2 fold change above 5 up to day 15 being required. Bulk clonotypes were assigned CD4 or CD8 identity according to which sequenced CD4 or CD8 repertoire held them at higher abundance. TCRdb redid the processing of the public reads, applying fastp at Q25 and MiXCR, and retained in-frame beta chains. Duplicate CDR3 protein sequences are folded into a single record with the most common DNA and genes. These V and J calls rely on TCRdb rather than the paper's analysis. Counted in this sample were 150,000 to 200,000 distinct CDR3 sequences; approximately 6.2% of them appeared once. The ten largest make up less than 3% of the sample.

The sample's treatment or condition, from its label and the paper: live attenuated yellow fever vaccine strain. PBMCs were isolated from peripheral blood using a standard Ficoll-Paque protocol. Dynabeads CD4 and CD8 positive selection kits were used to isolate the CD4 and CD8 T-cell fractions. TriZol was used to extract RNA from bulk PBMCs, CD4 and CD8 fractions, and dextramer-positive and dextramer-negative fractions. To note about this clonotype: Its cognate antigen has yet to be identified. Base qualities were left out, and no much larger clone turns up one base away.

The source was CD4+ T cells sorted from PBMCs, collected on the day of the first yellow fever vaccination. This clonotype was obtained from a man aged 18 to 30 who received the YFV17D yellow fever vaccine. The chain uses TRBV4-2 and TRBJ2-5; TRBD2 aligns with 10 central bases. This receptor has the CDR3 CASSQAARLAGEETQYF. The nucleotide sequence is TGTGCCAGCAGCCAAGCGGCGAGGCTAGCGGGGGAAGAGACCCAGTACTTC.